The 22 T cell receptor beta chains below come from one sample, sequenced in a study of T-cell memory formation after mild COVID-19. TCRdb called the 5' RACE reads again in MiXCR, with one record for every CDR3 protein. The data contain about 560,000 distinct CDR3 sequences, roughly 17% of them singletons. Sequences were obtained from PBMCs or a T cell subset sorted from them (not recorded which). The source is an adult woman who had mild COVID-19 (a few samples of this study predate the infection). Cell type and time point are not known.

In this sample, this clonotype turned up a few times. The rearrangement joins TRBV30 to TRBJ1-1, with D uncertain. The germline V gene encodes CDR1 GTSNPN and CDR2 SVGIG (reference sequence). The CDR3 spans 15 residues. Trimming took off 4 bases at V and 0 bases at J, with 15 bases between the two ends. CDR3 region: CAWIPRRIMNTEAFF. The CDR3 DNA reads TGTGCCTGGATTCCCCGACGGATTATGAACACTGAAGCTTTCTTT.

The CDR3: CASSQGWTGFYNEQFF. Written as DNA, the CDR3 is TGTGCCAGCAGTCAAGGATGGACAGGGTTTTACAATGAGCAGTTCTTC. J is TRBJ2-1 and V is TRBV6-5, with 8 positions matching TRBD1. The CDR3 length is 16 residues. In germline, CDR1 is MNHEY, CDR2 SVGAGI. The ends lost 5 bases at V and 4 bases at J; junction bases unmatched: 10.

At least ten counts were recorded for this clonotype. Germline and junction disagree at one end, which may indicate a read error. Written as DNA, the CDR3 is TGTGCCAGCAGCCTTGGGACCAATTCCTACGAGCAGTACTTC. As protein: CASSLGTNSYEQYF. The V call is TRBV5-1, the J call TRBJ2-7; D is tentatively TRBD1 or TRBD2 (5 bases each). This CDR3 is built from 14 residues. CDR1 and CDR2 from the germline V gene are SGHRS and YFSETQ.

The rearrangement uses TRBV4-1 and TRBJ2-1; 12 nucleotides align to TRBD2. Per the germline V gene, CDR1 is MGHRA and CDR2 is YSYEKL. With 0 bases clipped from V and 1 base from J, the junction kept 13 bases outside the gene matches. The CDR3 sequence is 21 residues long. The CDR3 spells CASSQDSPGLAGTKSYNEQFF. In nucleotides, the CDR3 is TGCGCCAGCAGCCAAGATTCGCCGGGACTAGCGGGTACTAAATCCTACAATGAGCAGTTCTTC.

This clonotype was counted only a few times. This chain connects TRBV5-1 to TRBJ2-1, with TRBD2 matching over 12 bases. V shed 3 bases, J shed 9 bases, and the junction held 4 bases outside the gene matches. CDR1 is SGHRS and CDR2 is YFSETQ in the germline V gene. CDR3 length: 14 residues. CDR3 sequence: CASSWGTSGLEQFF. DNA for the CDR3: TGCGCCAGCAGCTGGGGGACTAGCGGGCTTGAGCAGTTCTTC.

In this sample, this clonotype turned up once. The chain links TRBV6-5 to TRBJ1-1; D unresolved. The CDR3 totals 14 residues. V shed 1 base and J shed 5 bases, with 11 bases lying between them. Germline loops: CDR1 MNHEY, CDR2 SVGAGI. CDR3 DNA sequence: TGTGCCAGCAGTTACTATGGCAGAGGGACTGAAGCTTTCTTT. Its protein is CASSYYGRGTEAFF.

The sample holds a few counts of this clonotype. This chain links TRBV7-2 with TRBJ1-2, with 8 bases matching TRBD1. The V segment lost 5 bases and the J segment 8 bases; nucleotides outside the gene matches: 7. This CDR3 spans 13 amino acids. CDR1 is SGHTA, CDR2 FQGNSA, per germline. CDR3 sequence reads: CASSQDRVWGYTF. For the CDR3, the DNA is TGTGCCAGCAGCCAGGACAGGGTGTGGGGCTACACCTTC.

The CDR3 spells CASSGSGADGYGYTF. The DNA of the CDR3 is TGTGCCAGCAGCGGATCAGGGGCAGATGGATATGGCTACACCTTC. J is TRBJ1-2 and V is TRBV6-6, with TRBD1 as a possible D gene (6 bases). Germline-derived CDR1 and CDR2 are MNHNY and SVGAGI (reference sequence). The CDR3 loop spans 15 amino acids. V lost 6 bases, J lost 5 bases, and 19 bases lay in between.

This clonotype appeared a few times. The CDR3 nucleotides are TGTGCCAGCAGCTCGAGGGATGACAGGGCTGACGAGCAGTACTTC. Its translation is CASSSRDDRADEQYF. The chain joins TRBV7-6 to TRBJ2-7; TRBD1 matches 7 bases. This CDR3 has 15 amino acids. Germline V lookup: CDR1 SGHVS, CDR2 FNYEAQ. The J segment lost 5 bases and the V segment lost 4 bases, leaving 11 bases of the junction unmatched.

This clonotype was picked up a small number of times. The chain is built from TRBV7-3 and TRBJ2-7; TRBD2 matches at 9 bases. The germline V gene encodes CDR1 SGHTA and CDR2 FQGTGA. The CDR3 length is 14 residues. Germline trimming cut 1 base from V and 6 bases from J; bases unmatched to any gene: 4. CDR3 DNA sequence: TGTGCCAGCAGCTTAAGCGGGAGGGCGCCCGAGCAGTACTTC. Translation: CASSLSGRAPEQYF.

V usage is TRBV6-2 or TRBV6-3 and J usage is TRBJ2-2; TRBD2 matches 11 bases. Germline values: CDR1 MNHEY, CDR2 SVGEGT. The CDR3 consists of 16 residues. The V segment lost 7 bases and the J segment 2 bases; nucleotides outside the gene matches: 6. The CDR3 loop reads CASNRLAGLNTGELFF. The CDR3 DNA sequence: TGTGCCAGCAATAGACTAGCGGGATTAAACACCGGGGAGCTGTTTTTT.

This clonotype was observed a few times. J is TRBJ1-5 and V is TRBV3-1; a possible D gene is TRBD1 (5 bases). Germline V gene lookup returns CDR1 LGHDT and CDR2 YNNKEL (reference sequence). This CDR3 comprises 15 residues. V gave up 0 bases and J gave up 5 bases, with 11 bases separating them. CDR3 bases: TGTGCCAGCAGCCAAGATCCAGGGACGGATCAGCCCCAGCATTTT. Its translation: CASSQDPGTDQPQHF.

The CDR3 coding sequence is TGTGCCAGCCGAAATAAATTAGGGTCGTATGGTGAAGCTTTCTTT. Translation gives CASRNKLGSYGEAFF. The gene calls are TRBV19 and TRBJ1-1, with D unresolved. Germline CDR1 is LNHDA and CDR2 is SQIVND (reference sequence). V gave up 9 bases and J gave up 7 bases, with 24 bases separating them. This CDR3 comprises 15 residues.

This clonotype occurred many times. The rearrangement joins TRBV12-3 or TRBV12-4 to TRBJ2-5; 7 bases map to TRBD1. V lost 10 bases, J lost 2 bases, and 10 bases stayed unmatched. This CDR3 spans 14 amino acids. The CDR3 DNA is TGTGCCACCAACAGGGGCGGATTTCAAGAGACCCAGTACTTC. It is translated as CATNRGGFQETQYF.

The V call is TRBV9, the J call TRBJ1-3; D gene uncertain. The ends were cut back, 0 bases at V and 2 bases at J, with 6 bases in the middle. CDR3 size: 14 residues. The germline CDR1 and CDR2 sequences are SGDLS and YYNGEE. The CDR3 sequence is CASSVEPAGNTIYF. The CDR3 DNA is TGTGCCAGCAGCGTAGAACCTGCTGGAAACACCATATATTTT.

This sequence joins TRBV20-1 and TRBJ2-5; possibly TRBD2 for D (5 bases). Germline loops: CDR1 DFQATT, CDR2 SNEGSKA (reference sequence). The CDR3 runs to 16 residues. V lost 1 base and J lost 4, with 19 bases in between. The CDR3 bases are TGCAGTGCTAGAGGGGCGTCGGGGTTGGAAAGAGAGACCCAGTACTTC. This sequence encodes CSARGASGLERETQYF.

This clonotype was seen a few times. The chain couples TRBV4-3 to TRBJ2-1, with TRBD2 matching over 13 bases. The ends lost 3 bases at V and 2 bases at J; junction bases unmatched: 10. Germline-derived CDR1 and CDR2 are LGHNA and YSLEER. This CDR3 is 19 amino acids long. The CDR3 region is CASSHSSGTSGKPYNEQFF. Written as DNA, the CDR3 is TGCGCCAGCAGCCACTCCTCCGGGACTAGCGGGAAACCCTACAATGAGCAGTTCTTC.

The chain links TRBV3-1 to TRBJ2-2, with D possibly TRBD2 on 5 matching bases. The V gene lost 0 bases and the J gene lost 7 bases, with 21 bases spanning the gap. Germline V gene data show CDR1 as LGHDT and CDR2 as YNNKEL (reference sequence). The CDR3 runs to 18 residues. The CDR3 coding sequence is TGTGCCAGCAGCCAAGAAATTGGACTCCCCTCGGAGGACGGGGAGCTGTTTTTT. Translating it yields CASSQEIGLPSEDGELFF. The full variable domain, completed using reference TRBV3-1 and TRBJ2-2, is DTAVSQTPKYLVTQMGNDKSIKCEQNLGHDTMYWYKQDSKKFLKIMFSYNNKELIINETVPNRFSPKSPDKAHLNLHINSLELGDSAVYFCASSQEIGLPSEDGELFFGEGSRLTVL.

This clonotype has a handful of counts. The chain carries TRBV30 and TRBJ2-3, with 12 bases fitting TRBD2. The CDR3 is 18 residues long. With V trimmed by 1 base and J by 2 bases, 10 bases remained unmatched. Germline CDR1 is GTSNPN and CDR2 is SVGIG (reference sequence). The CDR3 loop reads CAWSAGAGLAGTTDTQYF. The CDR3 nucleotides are TGTGCCTGGAGTGCCGGGGCCGGACTAGCGGGGACCACAGATACGCAGTATTTT.

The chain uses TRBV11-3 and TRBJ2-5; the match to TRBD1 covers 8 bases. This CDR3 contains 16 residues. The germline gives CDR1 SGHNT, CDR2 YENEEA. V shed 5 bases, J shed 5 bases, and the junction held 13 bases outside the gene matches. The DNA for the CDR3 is TGTGCCAGCAGCACGGGACAGGAACTCCGTGGGGAGACCCAGTACTTC. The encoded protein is CASSTGQELRGETQYF.

Written as DNA, the CDR3 is TGTGCCAGCAGCGTAGCTCTGGGGTACGAGCAGTACTTC. This encodes CASSVALGYEQYF. The rearrangement joins TRBV9 to TRBJ2-7; D not certain. V lost 0 bases and J lost 4, with 8 bases in between. Germline CDR1 is SGDLS and CDR2 is YYNGEE. The CDR3 has 13 residues.

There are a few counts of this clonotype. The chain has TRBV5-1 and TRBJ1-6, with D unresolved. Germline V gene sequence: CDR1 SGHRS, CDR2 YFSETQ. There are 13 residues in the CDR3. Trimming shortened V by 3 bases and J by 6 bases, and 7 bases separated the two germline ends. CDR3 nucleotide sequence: TGCGCCAGCAGCTCGGCGGGTAATTCACCCCTCCACTTT. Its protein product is CASSSAGNSPLHF.